These T cell receptor beta chains were read from a single sample in a study of breast tumors, draining lymph nodes, adjacent tissues. TCRdb processed the multiplex PCR reads anew with MiXCR; each CDR3 protein has one entry. The top ten clones hold 11% of a sample with around 20,000 distinct CDR3 sequences, under 35% of them seen once. Sequences were obtained from breast tumor tissue. These receptors all stem from a female donor with breast cancer. Some clones in this sample may be carry-over from other donors' samples. CDR3s include the opening cysteine and the closing phenylalanine or tryptophan. Fields, in order: D gene, clone size, V gene, J gene, CDR3 DNA, CDR3 protein. A D gene is named only where the DNA matches it firmly. Expanded clones are given a class, and other clones once, few, many or no size at all.

D: -; size: many; V: TRBV5-1; J: TRBJ2-7; DNA: TGCGCCAGCCAGAGCAGCTCCTACGAGCAGTACTTC; CDR3: CASQSSSYEQYF
D: -; size: many; V: TRBV3-1; J: TRBJ2-7; DNA: TGTGCCAGCAGCCAAGATCTCAGGGATTGGGGCTACGAGCAGTACTTC; CDR3: CASSQDLRDWGYEQYF
D: -; size: once; V: TRBV25-1; J: TRBJ2-5; DNA: TGTGCCAGCAGTGACCCTGTGGCCCAGTACTTC; CDR3: CASSDPVAQYF
D: TRBD2; size: many; V: TRBV7-9; J: TRBJ2-7; DNA: TGTGCCAGCAGCTCCGGGACTAGCGGGAGACCCCACTCCTACGAGCAGTACTTC; CDR3: CASSSGTSGRPHSYEQYF
D: TRBD2; size: -; V: TRBV28; J: TRBJ2-4; DNA: TGTGCCAGCAGCCTAGAGGGAGGGATCTTAGCCAAAAACATTCAGTACTTC; CDR3: CASSLEGGILAKNIQYF
D: TRBD1; size: -; V: TRBV5-4; J: TRBJ1-2; DNA: TGTGCCAGCAGCCCTCGACAGGGGGCCAGCTATGGCTACACCTTC; CDR3: CASSPRQGASYGYTF
D: TRBD2; size: large; V: TRBV7-6; J: TRBJ2-5; DNA: TGTGCCAGCAGCTTATTTTTCGGGGGGGGGGAGACCCAGTACTTC; CDR3: CASSLFFGGGETQYF
D: -; size: many; V: TRBV20-1; J: TRBJ2-1; DNA: TGCAGTGCTAGCGAGGGCTTCCTGAATGAGCAGTTCTTC; CDR3: CSASEGFLNEQFF
D: -; size: many; V: TRBV19; J: TRBJ1-5; DNA: TGTGCCAGTGCGCGGGGGGGCCCGGGGCCCCAGCATTTT; CDR3: CASARGGPGPQHF
D: -; size: -; V: TRBV10-3; J: TRBJ2-3; DNA: TGTGCCATCAGTGAGACGGATTTCACAGATACGCAGTATTTT; CDR3: CAISETDFTDTQYF
D: TRBD1; size: -; V: TRBV18; J: TRBJ2-3; DNA: TGTGCCAGCTCACTGAACCGGCAGGGGGTAGGGACAGATACGCAGTATTTT; CDR3: CASSLNRQGVGTDTQYF
D: TRBD2; size: many; V: TRBV20-1; J: TRBJ2-3; DNA: TGCAGTGCCCATGGACTAGCGGGGAGCCTAGATACGCAGTATTTT; CDR3: CSAHGLAGSLDTQYF
D: -; size: -; V: TRBV9; J: TRBJ2-3; DNA: TGTGCCAGCAGCGCCCGAGGACAGCGGACAGATACGCAGTATTTT; CDR3: CASSARGQRTDTQYF
D: -; size: many; V: TRBV7-2; J: TRBJ1-5; DNA: TGTGCCAGCAGTAGAAGCTTTCAGCCCCAGCATTTT; CDR3: CASSRSFQPQHF
D: TRBD2; size: many; V: TRBV20-1; J: TRBJ2-7; DNA: TGCAGTGCTCGTAGCCCGGGACTAGTATACGAGCAGTACTTC; CDR3: CSARSPGLVYEQYF
D: -; size: many; V: TRBV10-3; J: TRBJ2-3; DNA: TGTGCCATCAGTGAGTCGCGTGGGGCAGATACGCAGTATTTT; CDR3: CAISESRGADTQYF
D: -; size: many; V: TRBV9; J: TRBJ2-2; DNA: TGTGCCAGCAGCGTGAAGGGGACGGTGAACACCGGGGAGCTGTTTTTT; CDR3: CASSVKGTVNTGELFF
D: -; size: many; V: TRBV20-1; J: TRBJ2-3; DNA: TGCAGTGCCCCCCCCGCGGGATCCCACACAGATACGCAGTATTTT; CDR3: CSAPPAGSHTDTQYF
D: -; size: many; V: TRBV10-3; J: TRBJ2-2; DNA: TGTGCCACCAATTTAGGGACTTCGAACACCGGGGAGCTGTTTTTT; CDR3: CATNLGTSNTGELFF